These T cell receptor beta chains were read from a single sample in a study of CD8+ T cells in alopecia areata. Produced via immunoSEQ multiplex PCR; TCRdb's table is partial and in-frame only. The sample consists of under 250,000 clones, roughly three fifths of them appearing once. The sequencing input was CD8+ T cells sorted from blood. These receptors all come from a human donor in good health. CDR3s include the opening cysteine and the closing phenylalanine or tryptophan. The order of the fields is D gene, J gene, V gene, clone size, CDR3 DNA, CDR3 protein. A D gene is named only where the DNA matches it firmly. The size field is filled for only some rows; it gives once, few, many or a size class.

d_gene: .; j_gene: TRBJ2-3; v_gene: TRBV9; abundance: few; CDR3nt: TGTGCCAGCAGCGTAGGGGGGGCCGACACAGATACGCAGTATTTT; CDR3aa: CASSVGGADTDTQYF
d_gene: .; j_gene: TRBJ2-5; v_gene: TRBV14; abundance: once; CDR3nt: TGTGCCAGCAGCCAAGAGGTCCCGGAGACCCAGTACTTC; CDR3aa: CASSQEVPETQYF
d_gene: .; j_gene: TRBJ1-1; v_gene: TRBV29-1; abundance: .; CDR3nt: TGCAGTTTAAGGGCAGGGGATAACACTGAAGCTTTCTTT; CDR3aa: CSLRAGDNTEAFF
d_gene: .; j_gene: TRBJ2-3; v_gene: TRBV2; abundance: .; CDR3nt: TGTGCCAGCAGTTCCTGGACCCCAGATACGCAGTATTTT; CDR3aa: CASSSWTPDTQYF
d_gene: TRBD1; j_gene: TRBJ2-7; v_gene: TRBV7-9; abundance: .; CDR3nt: TGTGCCAGCAAGACAGGGGGTAATATCTACGAGCAGTACTTC; CDR3aa: CASKTGGNIYEQYF
d_gene: TRBD2; j_gene: TRBJ2-3; v_gene: TRBV7-8; abundance: .; CDR3nt: TGTGCCAGCAGCCCTCTAGCGGGGGCGGGAGATACGCAGTATTTT; CDR3aa: CASSPLAGAGDTQYF
d_gene: TRBD2; j_gene: TRBJ2-3; v_gene: TRBV6-5; abundance: .; CDR3nt: TGTGCCAGCAGCCCACTAGCGGGGAAAGATACGCAGTATTTT; CDR3aa: CASSPLAGKDTQYF
d_gene: .; j_gene: TRBJ1-4; v_gene: TRBV9; abundance: .; CDR3nt: TGTGCCAGCAGCGTAGAGGGAACAACTAATGAAAAACTGTTTTTT; CDR3aa: CASSVEGTTNEKLFF
d_gene: .; j_gene: TRBJ2-3; v_gene: TRBV5-1; abundance: .; CDR3nt: TGCGCCAGCAGCTTACGGCCCATTGGAGCGCAGTATTTT; CDR3aa: CASSLRPIGAQYF
d_gene: .; j_gene: TRBJ1-2; v_gene: TRBV5-6; abundance: once; CDR3nt: TGTGCCAGCAGCTTGCTGGGGCAGGGTGTCAATGGCTACACCTTC; CDR3aa: CASSLLGQGVNGYTF
d_gene: .; j_gene: TRBJ1-1; v_gene: TRBV6-4; abundance: .; CDR3nt: TGTGCCATCTCGTGGAATCGGGGGAACACTGAAGCTTTCTTT; CDR3aa: CAISWNRGNTEAFF
d_gene: TRBD1; j_gene: TRBJ2-7; v_gene: TRBV6-5; abundance: .; CDR3nt: TGTGCCACCAGGGGGTCCTACGAGCAGTACTTC; CDR3aa: CATRGSYEQYF
d_gene: .; j_gene: TRBJ1-2; v_gene: TRBV6-1; abundance: .; CDR3nt: TGTGCCAGCAACTATGGCTACACCTTC; CDR3aa: CASNYGYTF
d_gene: TRBD2; j_gene: TRBJ2-3; v_gene: TRBV6-4; abundance: many; CDR3nt: TGTGCCAGCAGTCCTAGGGCGGGGGGCACAGATACGCAGTATTTT; CDR3aa: CASSPRAGGTDTQYF
d_gene: TRBD2; j_gene: TRBJ2-4; v_gene: TRBV19; abundance: few; CDR3nt: TGTGCCAGTAGTATTCCTAGCGGGACAGACATTCAGTACTTC; CDR3aa: CASSIPSGTDIQYF
d_gene: .; j_gene: TRBJ1-6; v_gene: TRBV29-1; abundance: few; CDR3nt: TGCAGCGTGTCGAGGGGCGAGTACTCACCCCTCCACTTT; CDR3aa: CSVSRGEYSPLHF
d_gene: .; j_gene: TRBJ1-2; v_gene: TRBV4-1; abundance: .; CDR3nt: TGCGCCAGCAGCCAGGACAGCTATGGCTACACCTTC; CDR3aa: CASSQDSYGYTF
d_gene: TRBD1; j_gene: TRBJ1-2; v_gene: TRBV27; abundance: .; CDR3nt: TGTGCCAGCAGTTTCGGACAGGGCGGCGGCTACACCTTC; CDR3aa: CASSFGQGGGYTF
d_gene: .; j_gene: TRBJ2-2; v_gene: TRBV5-4; abundance: .; CDR3nt: TGTGCCAGCGAGAGAGCGAACACCGGGGAGCTGTTTTTT; CDR3aa: CASERANTGELFF
d_gene: TRBD2; j_gene: TRBJ2-1; v_gene: TRBV7-3; abundance: few; CDR3nt: TGTGCCAGCAGCTTATCGGGGGGGACCTACAATGAGCAGTTCTTC; CDR3aa: CASSLSGGTYNEQFF
d_gene: TRBD1; j_gene: TRBJ1-1; v_gene: TRBV30; abundance: once; CDR3nt: TGTGCCTGGAGTGCCACAGGGGGCAGAGGCACTGAAGCTTTCTTT; CDR3aa: CAWSATGGRGTEAFF
d_gene: .; j_gene: TRBJ2-2; v_gene: TRBV29-1; abundance: few; CDR3nt: TGCAGCGTTGTGGGAGGGAACACCGGGGAGCTGTTTTTT; CDR3aa: CSVVGGNTGELFF
d_gene: TRBD1; j_gene: TRBJ2-1; v_gene: TRBV4-1; abundance: few; CDR3nt: TGCGCCAGCAGCCACGGGACAGGGCGTGAGCAGTTCTTC; CDR3aa: CASSHGTGREQFF
d_gene: TRBD1; j_gene: TRBJ2-3; v_gene: TRBV29-1; abundance: .; CDR3nt: TGCAGCGTTTTGCTGAGGGGACAGGGAAAGACAGATACGCAGTATTTT; CDR3aa: CSVLLRGQGKTDTQYF
d_gene: .; j_gene: TRBJ2-7; v_gene: TRBV25-1; abundance: once; CDR3nt: TGTGCCAGCAGCCAGATAGGGTCCTACGAGCAGTACTTC; CDR3aa: CASSQIGSYEQYF
d_gene: .; j_gene: TRBJ1-4; v_gene: TRBV4-1; abundance: few; CDR3nt: TGCGCCAGCAGCCAGGAACGGCAGTTTAATAATGAAAAACTGTTTTTT; CDR3aa: CASSQERQFNNEKLFF
d_gene: TRBD2; j_gene: TRBJ2-7; v_gene: TRBV4-1; abundance: .; CDR3nt: TGCGCCAGCAGCCAAAGCGGGACCTTAAGCGAGCAGTACTTC; CDR3aa: CASSQSGTLSEQYF
d_gene: .; j_gene: TRBJ2-1; v_gene: TRBV6-1; abundance: .; CDR3nt: TGTGCCAGCAGTGACGGCAACAATGAGCAGTTCTTC; CDR3aa: CASSDGNNEQFF
d_gene: .; j_gene: TRBJ2-2; v_gene: TRBV5-4; abundance: .; CDR3nt: TGTGCCAGCAGCTTGTTTACCGGGGAGCTGTTTTTT; CDR3aa: CASSLFTGELFF
d_gene: TRBD1; j_gene: TRBJ2-7; v_gene: TRBV29-1; abundance: few; CDR3nt: TGCAGCGTTGAACGGCAGGGGGATGGGGTCGAGCAGTACTTC; CDR3aa: CSVERQGDGVEQYF
d_gene: TRBD1; j_gene: TRBJ1-5; v_gene: TRBV5-1; abundance: .; CDR3nt: TGCGCCAGCAGCTTGGGAGGGACAGGTGTTCAGCCCCAGCATTTT; CDR3aa: CASSLGGTGVQPQHF
d_gene: .; j_gene: TRBJ2-1; v_gene: TRBV4-1; abundance: .; CDR3nt: TGCGCCAGCAGCCAAGTGAATCGGGATGAGCAGTTCTTC; CDR3aa: CASSQVNRDEQFF
d_gene: .; j_gene: TRBJ2-2; v_gene: TRBV6-4; abundance: once; CDR3nt: TGTGCCAGCAGTGGCGACTCTCCGAGTAACACCGGGGAGCTGTTTTTT; CDR3aa: CASSGDSPSNTGELFF
d_gene: .; j_gene: TRBJ2-7; v_gene: TRBV10-3; abundance: few; CDR3nt: TGTGCCATCAGTGGTGGCGCGACTGGGAACGAGCAGTACTTC; CDR3aa: CAISGGATGNEQYF
d_gene: .; j_gene: TRBJ2-3; v_gene: TRBV11-2; abundance: .; CDR3nt: TGTGCCAGCAGCTTAAGGCAGGGGCAGTATTTT; CDR3aa: CASSLRQGQYF
d_gene: .; j_gene: TRBJ2-2; v_gene: TRBV13; abundance: .; CDR3nt: TGTGCCAGCAGCTCAGGGGTCGCCGCCGGGGAGCTGTTTTTT; CDR3aa: CASSSGVAAGELFF
d_gene: .; j_gene: TRBJ2-5; v_gene: TRBV29-1; abundance: .; CDR3nt: TGCAGCGTTCCAAAGCCAGGGCGTCAAGAGACCCAGTACTTC; CDR3aa: CSVPKPGRQETQYF
d_gene: .; j_gene: TRBJ2-1; v_gene: TRBV5-6; abundance: few; CDR3nt: TGTGCCAGCAGCTTGGTGGACCGGGAGCAGTTCTTC; CDR3aa: CASSLVDREQFF
d_gene: TRBD1; j_gene: TRBJ1-2; v_gene: TRBV29-1; abundance: .; CDR3nt: TGCAGCGTGGAACAGGGGGCCGGACTATATGGCTACACCTTC; CDR3aa: CSVEQGAGLYGYTF
d_gene: .; j_gene: TRBJ2-1; v_gene: TRBV27; abundance: .; CDR3nt: TGTGCCAGCAGTTTAGGTTCGGGGGTCCTCGTGGAGCAGTTCTTC; CDR3aa: CASSLGSGVLVEQFF
d_gene: .; j_gene: TRBJ2-3; v_gene: TRBV29-1; abundance: .; CDR3nt: TGCAGCGTTGGGAGGAAAAGCACAGATACGCAGTATTTT; CDR3aa: CSVGRKSTDTQYF
d_gene: .; j_gene: TRBJ2-7; v_gene: TRBV5-4; abundance: .; CDR3nt: TGTGCCAGCAGCTTTCGGGGAACCTCCTACGAGCAGTACTTC; CDR3aa: CASSFRGTSYEQYF
d_gene: TRBD1; j_gene: TRBJ2-7; v_gene: TRBV7-9; abundance: few; CDR3nt: TGTGCCAGCAGAGACGCCGGGACAGGGTTATACGAGCAGTACTTC; CDR3aa: CASRDAGTGLYEQYF
d_gene: .; j_gene: TRBJ2-2; v_gene: TRBV30; abundance: once; CDR3nt: TGTGCCTGGAGTGTAATTGCCACCGGGGAGCTGTTTTTT; CDR3aa: CAWSVIATGELFF
d_gene: TRBD2; j_gene: TRBJ2-3; v_gene: TRBV2; abundance: few; CDR3nt: TGTGCCAGCAGTGAACTAGCGGCGGTGGGTACAGATACGCAGTATTTT; CDR3aa: CASSELAAVGTDTQYF
d_gene: TRBD1; j_gene: TRBJ2-2; v_gene: TRBV7-2; abundance: once; CDR3nt: TGTGCCAGCAGCTTAACTGGGACAGGGGCCACCGGGGAGCTGTTTTTT; CDR3aa: CASSLTGTGATGELFF
d_gene: .; j_gene: TRBJ2-5; v_gene: TRBV7-6; abundance: few; CDR3nt: TGTGCCAGCAGCTTAGATCCGGGAACCCAAGAGACCCAGTACTTC; CDR3aa: CASSLDPGTQETQYF
d_gene: .; j_gene: TRBJ1-1; v_gene: TRBV28; abundance: few; CDR3nt: TGTGCCAGCAGTTTTTTCGGAGTGGGGACTGAAGCTTTCTTT; CDR3aa: CASSFFGVGTEAFF